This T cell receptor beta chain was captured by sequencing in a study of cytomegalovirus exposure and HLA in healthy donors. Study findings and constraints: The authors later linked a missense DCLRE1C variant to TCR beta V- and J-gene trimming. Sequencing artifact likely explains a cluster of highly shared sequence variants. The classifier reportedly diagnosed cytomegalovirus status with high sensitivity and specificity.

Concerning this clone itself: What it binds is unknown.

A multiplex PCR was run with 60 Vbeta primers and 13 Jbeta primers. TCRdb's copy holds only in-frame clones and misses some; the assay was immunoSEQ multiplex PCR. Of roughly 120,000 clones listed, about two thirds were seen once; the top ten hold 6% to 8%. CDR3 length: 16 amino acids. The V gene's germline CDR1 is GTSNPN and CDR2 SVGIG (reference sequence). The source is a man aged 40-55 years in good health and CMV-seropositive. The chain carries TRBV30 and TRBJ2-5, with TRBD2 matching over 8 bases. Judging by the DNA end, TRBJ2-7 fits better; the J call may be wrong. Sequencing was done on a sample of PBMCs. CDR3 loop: CAWSNPRTSRKHEQYF. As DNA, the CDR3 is TGTGCCTGGAGTAACCCCAGGACTAGCAGAAAACACGAGCAGTACTTC.